The TCR beta chain described here comes from a study of blood T cell repertoires in COVID-19. At the level of the study: PBMCs, B-cell-depleted T cells, or T cells were the source of the cDNA or gDNA that made up the material.

In the study's own analysis: For nucleated cells, counts were estimated from reference gene primer amplification. Some clones are missing from TCRdb's copy, which holds only in-frame ones; the method was immunoSEQ multiplex PCR. The V and J calls and the clone size are those of that table, but D and trimming were determined from the DNA. Of some 150,000 clones in the sample, more than 70% were seen once. The clonotype comes from a woman between 45 and 60 years old with acute or convalescent COVID-19. The sample was peripheral blood.

CDR3 nucleotides: TGTGCCAGCAGCGAACAGGTGAATCAGCCCCAGCATTTT. Translation gives CASSEQVNQPQHF. The chain has TRBV11-2 and TRBJ1-5, with D perhaps TRBD1 (5 bases). The CDR3 has 13 amino acids. V lost 5 bases and J 4 bases, leaving 9 bases between the germline ends. Germline CDR1 and CDR2: SGHAT and FQNNGV.